This record looks at one TCR beta chain sequence and its context. Its specificity is unknown. The PCR ran on 60 Vbeta and 13 Jbeta primers. Using immunoSEQ multiplex PCR, the repertoire was profiled, and TCRdb retains in-frame clones only, with some absent. This sample yields approximately 190,000 clones, of which around 82% are seen a single time; about 0.24% belongs to the top ten. The record originates from a study of cytomegalovirus exposure and HLA in healthy donors. The CDR3 totals 14 residues. V was shortened by 2 bases and J by 5 bases, with 10 bases between the two germline ends. Germline lookup yields CDR1 SGHTA and CDR2 FQGTGA. Study-wide results and limits: Donors were assumed by presence/absence analyses to have roughly uniform sequencing depth. Many donors shared some public TCRs, even though most TCR sequences were rare.

The TCR sequence derives from a boy between 10 and 17 years old in good health and CMV-seronegative. Sequenced sample: PBMCs. The gene calls are TRBV7-3 and TRBJ2-1; weak D call: TRBD1 (6 bases). CDR3 amino acids: CASSLGGRNNEQFF. CDR3 DNA: TGTGCCAGCAGCTTAGGGGGCCGGAACAATGAGCAGTTCTTC.